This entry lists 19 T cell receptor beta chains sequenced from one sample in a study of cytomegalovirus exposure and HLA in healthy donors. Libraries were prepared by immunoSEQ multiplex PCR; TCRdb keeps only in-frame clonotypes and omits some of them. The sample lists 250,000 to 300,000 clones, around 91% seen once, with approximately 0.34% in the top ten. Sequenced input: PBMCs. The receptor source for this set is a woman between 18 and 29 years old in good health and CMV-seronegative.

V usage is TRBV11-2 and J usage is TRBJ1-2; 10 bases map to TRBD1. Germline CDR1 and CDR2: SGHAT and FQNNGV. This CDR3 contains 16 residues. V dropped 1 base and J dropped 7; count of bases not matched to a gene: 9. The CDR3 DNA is TGTGCCAGCAGCTTAGGGCCCGGGACAGGGGTTCGTGGCTACACCTTC. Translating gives CASSLGPGTGVRGYTF.

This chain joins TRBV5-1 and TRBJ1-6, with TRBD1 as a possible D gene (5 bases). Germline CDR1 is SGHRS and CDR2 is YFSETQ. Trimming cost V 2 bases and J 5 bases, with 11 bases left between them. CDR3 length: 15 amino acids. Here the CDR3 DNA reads TGCGCCAGCAGCTTCGAGGGAGGGGATAATTCACCCCTCCACTTT. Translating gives CASSFEGGDNSPLHF.

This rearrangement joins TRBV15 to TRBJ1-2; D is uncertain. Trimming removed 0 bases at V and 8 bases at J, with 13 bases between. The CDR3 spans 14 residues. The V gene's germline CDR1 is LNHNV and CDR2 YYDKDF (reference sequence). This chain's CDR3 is CATSRDIALDGYTF. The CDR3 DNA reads TGTGCCACCAGCAGAGATATAGCTCTTGACGGCTACACCTTC.

CDR3 protein: CSVDGLGDSPYEQYF. The CDR3 bases are TGCAGCGTTGATGGGCTAGGGGACAGCCCCTACGAGCAGTACTTC. The chain combines TRBV29-1 with TRBJ2-7, with 7 bases that match TRBD1. The CDR3 consists of 15 residues. Per germline, CDR1 SQVTM and CDR2 ANQGSEA. V dropped 3 bases and J dropped 2; count of bases not matched to a gene: 10.

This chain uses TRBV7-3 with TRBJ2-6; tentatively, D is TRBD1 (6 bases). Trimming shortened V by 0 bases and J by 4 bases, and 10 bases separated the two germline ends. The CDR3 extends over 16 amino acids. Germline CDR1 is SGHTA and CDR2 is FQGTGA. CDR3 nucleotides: TGTGCCAGCAGCTTAACCACAGGGCCGGGGGCCAACGTCCTGACTTTC. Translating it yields CASSLTTGPGANVLTF.

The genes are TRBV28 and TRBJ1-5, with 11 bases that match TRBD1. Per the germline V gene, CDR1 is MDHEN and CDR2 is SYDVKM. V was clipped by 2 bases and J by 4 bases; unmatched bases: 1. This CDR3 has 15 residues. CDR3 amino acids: CASSLGTGGNQPQHF. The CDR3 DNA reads TGTGCCAGCAGTTTAGGGACAGGGGGAAATCAGCCCCAGCATTTT.

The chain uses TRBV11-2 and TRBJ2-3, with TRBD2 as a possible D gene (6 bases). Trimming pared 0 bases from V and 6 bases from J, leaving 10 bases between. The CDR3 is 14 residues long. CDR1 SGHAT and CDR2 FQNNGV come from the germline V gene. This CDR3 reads CASSLDRLVDTQYF. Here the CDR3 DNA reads TGTGCCAGCAGCTTAGATCGACTAGTCGATACGCAGTATTTT.

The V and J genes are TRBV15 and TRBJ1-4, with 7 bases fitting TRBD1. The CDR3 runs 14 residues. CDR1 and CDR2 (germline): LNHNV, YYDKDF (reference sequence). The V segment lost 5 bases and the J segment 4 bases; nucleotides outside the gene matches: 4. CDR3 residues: CATSGGQNNEKLFF. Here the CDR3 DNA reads TGTGCCACCAGCGGGGGACAGAATAATGAAAAACTGTTTTTT.

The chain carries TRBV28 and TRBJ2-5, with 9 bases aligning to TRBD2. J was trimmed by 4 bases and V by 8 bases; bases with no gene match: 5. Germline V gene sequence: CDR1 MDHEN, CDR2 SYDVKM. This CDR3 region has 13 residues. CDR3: CASGGGAGETQYF. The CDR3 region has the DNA TGTGCCAGCGGCGGGGGGGCCGGAGAGACCCAGTACTTC.

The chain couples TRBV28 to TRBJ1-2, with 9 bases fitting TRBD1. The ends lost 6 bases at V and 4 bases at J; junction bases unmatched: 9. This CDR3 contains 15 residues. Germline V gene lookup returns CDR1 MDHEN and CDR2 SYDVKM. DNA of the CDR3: TGTGCCAGCAGCACAGGGGGCTCGTTCTTCTATGGCTACACCTTC. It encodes CASSTGGSFFYGYTF.

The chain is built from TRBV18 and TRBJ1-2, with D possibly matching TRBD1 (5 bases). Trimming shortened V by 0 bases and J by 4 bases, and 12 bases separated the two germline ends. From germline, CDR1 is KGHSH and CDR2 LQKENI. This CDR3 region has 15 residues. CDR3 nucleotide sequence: TGTGCCAGCTCACCACCGGCGCAGGGAGGCTATGGCTACACCTTC. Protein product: CASSPPAQGGYGYTF.

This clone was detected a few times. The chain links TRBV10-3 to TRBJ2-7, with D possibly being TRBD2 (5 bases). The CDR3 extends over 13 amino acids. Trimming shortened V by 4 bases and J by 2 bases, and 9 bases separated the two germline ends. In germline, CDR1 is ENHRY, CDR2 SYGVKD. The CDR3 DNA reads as TGTGCCATCAGTGCGGGGTGGACCTACGAGCAGTACGTC. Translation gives CAISAGWTYEQYV.

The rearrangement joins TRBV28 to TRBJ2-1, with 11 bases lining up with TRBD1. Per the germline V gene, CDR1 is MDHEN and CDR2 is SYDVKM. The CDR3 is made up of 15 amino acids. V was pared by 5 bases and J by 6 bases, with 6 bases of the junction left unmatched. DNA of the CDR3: TGTGCCAGCAGTCTGGGACAGGGGGAACTCAATGAGCAGTTCTTC. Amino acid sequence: CASSLGQGELNEQFF.

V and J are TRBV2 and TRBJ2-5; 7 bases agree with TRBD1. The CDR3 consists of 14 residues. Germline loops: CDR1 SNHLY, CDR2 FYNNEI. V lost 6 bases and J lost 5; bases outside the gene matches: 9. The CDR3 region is CASRNRGWYETQYF. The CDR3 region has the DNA TGTGCCAGCAGAAACAGGGGATGGTATGAGACCCAGTACTTC.

DNA of the CDR3: TGTGCCAGCAGTCGGGACAGTAACTATGGCTACACCTTC. This gives the protein CASSRDSNYGYTF. The V call is TRBV28, the J call TRBJ1-2; 7 bases fit TRBD1. Trimming cost V 5 bases and J 1 base; bases outside gene matches: 1. The CDR3 consists of 13 residues. CDR1 and CDR2 (germline): MDHEN, SYDVKM.

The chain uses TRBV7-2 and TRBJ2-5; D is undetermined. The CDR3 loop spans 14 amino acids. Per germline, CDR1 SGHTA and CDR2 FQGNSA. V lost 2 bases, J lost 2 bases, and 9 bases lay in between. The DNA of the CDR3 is TGTGCCAGCAGCTTAAGTCCGACTCAAGAGACCCAGTACTTC. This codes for CASSLSPTQETQYF.

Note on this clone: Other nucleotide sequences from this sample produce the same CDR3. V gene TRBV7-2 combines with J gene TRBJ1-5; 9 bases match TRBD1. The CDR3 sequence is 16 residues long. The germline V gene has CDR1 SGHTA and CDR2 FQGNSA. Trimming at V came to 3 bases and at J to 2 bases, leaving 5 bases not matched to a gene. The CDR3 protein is CASSLGTGTGNQPQHF. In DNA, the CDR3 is TGTGCCAGCAGCTTGGGGACAGGGACGGGCAATCAGCCCCAGCATTTT.

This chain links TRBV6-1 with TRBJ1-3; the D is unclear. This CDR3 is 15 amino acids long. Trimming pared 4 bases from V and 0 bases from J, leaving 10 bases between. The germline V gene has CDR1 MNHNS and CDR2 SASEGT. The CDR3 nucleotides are TGTGCCAGCAGTGCGGAGTACTTCTCTGGAAACACCATATATTTT. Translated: CASSAEYFSGNTIYF.

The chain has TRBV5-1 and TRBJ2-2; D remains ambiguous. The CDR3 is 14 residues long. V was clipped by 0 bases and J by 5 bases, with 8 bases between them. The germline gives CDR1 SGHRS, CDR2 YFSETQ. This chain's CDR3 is CASSLGEWTGELFF. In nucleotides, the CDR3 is TGCGCCAGCAGCTTGGGAGAGTGGACCGGGGAGCTGTTTTTT. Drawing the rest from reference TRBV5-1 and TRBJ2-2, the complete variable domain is KAGVTQTPRYLIKTRGQQVTLSCSPISGHRSVSWYQQTPGQGLQFLFEYFSETQRNKGNFPGRFSGRQFSNSRSEMNVSTLELGDSALYLCASSLGEWTGELFFGEGSRLTVL.